This T cell receptor (beta chain) was recovered during a study of identical twins. Study results and caveats: Memory repertoires showed no such pattern, whereas abundant cord blood beta clonotypes carried fewer insertions. Among beta out-of-frame sequences, excess sharing between twins appeared weaker.

On this clonotype: Its antigen remains unknown.

TCRdb fed the 5' RACE reads into MiXCR, producing one record per CDR3 protein. The table records hundreds of thousands of distinct CDR3 sequences, more than 20% of them present only once. Germline V lookup: CDR1 MNHEY, CDR2 SMNVEV (reference sequence). The CDR3 loop spans 14 amino acids. V shed 5 bases and J shed 5 bases, with 16 bases lying between them. These data were also filed under a second study, of T cells expressing NK-cell markers.

What was sequenced was CD4+ T cells sorted from blood. This TCR was sampled from a young woman in good health. The rearrangement links TRBV27 to TRBJ2-7, with D perhaps matching TRBD2 (6 bases). The CDR3 DNA reads as TGTGCCAGCAGTCGCCTTAGCGGAACCCACGAGCAGTACTTC. Protein: CASSRLSGTHEQYF.